This TCR beta chain is from a study of T cells after yellow fever vaccination. Each CDR3 protein gets one entry after TCRdb re-called the 5' RACE reads with MiXCR. The sample shows hundreds of thousands of distinct CDR3 sequences, over 8% of them seen only once. Study results and limitations: The secondary response was weaker but peaked faster, day 5 versus 15.

This CDR3 comprises 14 residues. V was clipped by 3 bases and J by 8 bases; unmatched bases: 3. About this clonotype: Its cognate antigen is unknown.

The source was PBMCs, collected on the day of the first yellow fever vaccination. The V gene is TRBV12-3 or TRBV12-4, the J gene TRBJ1-4; 10 bases agree with TRBD1. This receptor was obtained from a man between 18 and 35 years old who received the YFV17D yellow fever vaccine. As DNA, the CDR3 is TGTGCCAGCAGTTTCGGGACAGGGGAAGAAAAACTGTTTTTT. This codes for CASSFGTGEEKLFF.